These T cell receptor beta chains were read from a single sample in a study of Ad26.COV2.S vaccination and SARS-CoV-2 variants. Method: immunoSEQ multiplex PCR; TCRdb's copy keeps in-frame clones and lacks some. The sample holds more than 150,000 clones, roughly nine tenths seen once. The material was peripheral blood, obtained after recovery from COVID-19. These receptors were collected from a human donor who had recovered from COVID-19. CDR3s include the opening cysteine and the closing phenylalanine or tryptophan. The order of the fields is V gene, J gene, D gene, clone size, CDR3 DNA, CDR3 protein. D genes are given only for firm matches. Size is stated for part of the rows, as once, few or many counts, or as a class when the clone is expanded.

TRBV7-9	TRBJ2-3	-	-	TGTGCCAGCAGCTCCAACCTTAGGGGAAAATCCACAGATACGCAGTATTTT	CASSSNLRGKSTDTQYF
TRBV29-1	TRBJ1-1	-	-	TGCAGCGCCCGAGGGTCGGGCGACACTGAAGCTTTCTTT	CSARGSGDTEAFF
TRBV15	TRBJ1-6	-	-	TGTGCCACCAGCAGAGATCTGATTGATGACTCACCCCTCCACTTT	CATSRDLIDDSPLHF
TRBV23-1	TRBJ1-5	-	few	TGCGCCAGCAGTCAAAGGAGGGGTAATCAGCCCCAGCATTTT	CASSQRRGNQPQHF
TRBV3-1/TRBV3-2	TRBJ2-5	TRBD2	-	TGTGCCAGCAGCCAAGGGTCTAGCGGGGCCCAAGAGACCCAGTACTTC	CASSQGSSGAQETQYF
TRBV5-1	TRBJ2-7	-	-	TGCGCCAGCAGTTGGGGGGATCCACACCCGGTCAACGAGCAGTACTTC	CASSWGDPHPVNEQYF
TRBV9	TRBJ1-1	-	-	TGTGCCAGCAGCGAAGAGGGTGGAGCCACTGAAGCTTTCTTT	CASSEEGGATEAFF
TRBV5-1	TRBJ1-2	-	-	TGCGCCAGCAGGGAGGCAGCTAACTATGGCTACACCTTC	CASREAANYGYTF
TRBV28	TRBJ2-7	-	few	TGTGCCAGCACCTCCCCAACGGGGGCCCTGGACGAGCAGTACTTC	CASTSPTGALDEQYF
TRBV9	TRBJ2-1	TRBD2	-	TGTGCCAGCAGCGACGGGACTAGCGGGGCTCACCACAATGAGCAGTTCTTC	CASSDGTSGAHHNEQFF
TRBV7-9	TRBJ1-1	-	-	TGTGCCAGCAGCTTAGGGGCCGATGGGGCTTTCTTT	CASSLGADGAFF
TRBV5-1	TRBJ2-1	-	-	TGCGCCAGCAGCTTGGATATTGAGCAGTTCTTC	CASSLDIEQFF
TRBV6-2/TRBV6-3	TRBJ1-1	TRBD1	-	TGTGCCAGCAGTCACCCGGGACAGGTAGGAATGAACACTGAAGCTTTCTTT	CASSHPGQVGMNTEAFF
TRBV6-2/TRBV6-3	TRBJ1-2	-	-	TGTGCCAGCAGTAACCCGGGACGGCTCTATGGCTACACCTTC	CASSNPGRLYGYTF
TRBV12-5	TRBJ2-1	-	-	TGTGCTAGTGCTCCGGGGGGCCTCTACAATGAGCAGTTCTTC	CASAPGGLYNEQFF
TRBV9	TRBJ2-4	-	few	TGTGCCAGCAATGACGGAACCAAAAACATTCAGTACTTC	CASNDGTKNIQYF
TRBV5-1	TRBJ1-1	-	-	TGCGCCAGCAGCTGGGGGACGGGGAACACTGAAGCTTTCTTT	CASSWGTGNTEAFF
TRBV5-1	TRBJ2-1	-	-	TGCGCCAGTTCTGCGAATGGGGCCTACAATGAGCAGTTCTTC	CASSANGAYNEQFF
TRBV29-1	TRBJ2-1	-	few	TGCAGCGCCGATCCGTGGACCGACTACTCCTACAATGAGCAGTTCTTC	CSADPWTDYSYNEQFF
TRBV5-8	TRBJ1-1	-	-	TGTGCCAGCCCCCCTAGCCGCACTGAAGCTTTCTTT	CASPPSRTEAFF
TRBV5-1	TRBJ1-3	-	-	TGCGCCAGTCTTAAGAGGGGGGCCCTCGCCTCCATATATTTT	CASLKRGALASIYF
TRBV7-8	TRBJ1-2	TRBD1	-	TGTGCCAGCAGCACTCGGACAGGTTTTATGGACTACACCTTC	CASSTRTGFMDYTF
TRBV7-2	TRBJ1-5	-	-	TGTGCCAGCAGCTTAGGGGGTAGCCAGCCCCAGCATTTT	CASSLGGSQPQHF
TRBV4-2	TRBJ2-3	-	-	TGTGCCAGCAGCCAACCCGGTGGAGGGAGAGGGGGAGATACGCAGTATTTT	CASSQPGGGRGGDTQYF
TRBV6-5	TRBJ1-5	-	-	TGTGCCAGCAGGGACAGCGCCAATCAGCCCCAGCATTTT	CASRDSANQPQHF
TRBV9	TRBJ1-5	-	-	TGTGCCAGCAGCGTCGATGGTAATCAGCCCCAGCATTTT	CASSVDGNQPQHF
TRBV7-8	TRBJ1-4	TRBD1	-	TGTGCCAGCAGCTCCAGGGACAGGGGGCGTGAAAAACTGTTTTTT	CASSSRDRGREKLFF
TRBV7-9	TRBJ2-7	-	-	TGTGCCAGCAGCTTAACCGGGGCCGGGGATATGGACGAGCAGTACTTC	CASSLTGAGDMDEQYF
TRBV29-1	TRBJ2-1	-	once	TGCAGCGTCGAAACGGGGAGGATCAGCTCCTACAATGAGCAGTTCTTC	CSVETGRISSYNEQFF
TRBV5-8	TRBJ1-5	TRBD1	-	TGTGCCAGCAGCTTGGGACAGGGCTTCAATCAGCCCCAGCATTTT	CASSLGQGFNQPQHF
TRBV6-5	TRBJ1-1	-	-	TGTGCCAGCAGTTATACAGGCCTACTGAACACTGAAGCTTTCTTT	CASSYTGLLNTEAFF
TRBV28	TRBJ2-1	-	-	TGTGCCAGCAGTATGAACCGAGGACATGCTTATGACGAGCAGTTCTTC	CASSMNRGHAYDEQFF
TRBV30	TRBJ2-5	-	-	TGTGCCTGGAAAGGGATACAAGAGACCCAGTACTTC	CAWKGIQETQYF
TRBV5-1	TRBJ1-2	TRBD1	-	TGCGCCAGCAGCTTGGGACAGGGCCCCTATGGCTACACCTTC	CASSLGQGPYGYTF
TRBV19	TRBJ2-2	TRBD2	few	TGTGCCAGTAGGATGCTACGAGAGGGACTAGCGACGAACACCGGGGAGCTGTTTTTT	CASRMLREGLATNTGELFF
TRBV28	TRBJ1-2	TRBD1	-	TGTGCCAGCAGCCTAACTGGGACAGCCAACTATGGCTACACCTTC	CASSLTGTANYGYTF
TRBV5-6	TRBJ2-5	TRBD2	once	TGTGCCAGCAGCCCGGCGACACTAGCGGCGATTCAAGAGACCCAGTACTTC	CASSPATLAAIQETQYF
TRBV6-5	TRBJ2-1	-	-	TGTGCCAGCAGGGGGATGGGATCTTACAATGAGCAGTTCTTC	CASRGMGSYNEQFF
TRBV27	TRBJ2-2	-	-	TGTGCCAGCAGTTTCTCCTACACCGGGGAGCTGTTTTTT	CASSFSYTGELFF
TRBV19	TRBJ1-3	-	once	TGTGCCAGTAGGAATTTTGGAGATTACCGCTCTGGAAACACCATATATTTT	CASRNFGDYRSGNTIYF
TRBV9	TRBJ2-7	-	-	TGTGCCAGCAGCCCCAGGGACACCGAGCAGTACTTC	CASSPRDTEQYF
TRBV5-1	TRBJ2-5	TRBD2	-	TGCGCCAGCAGCTCCGGCCTCACTAGCGGGAGGGCCATACCTGTAGGGGAGACCCAGTACTTC	CASSSGLTSGRAIPVGETQYF
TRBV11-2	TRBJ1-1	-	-	TGTGCCAGCAGCTTAAACTTTTCGAACTCCATGAACACTGAAGCTTTCTTT	CASSLNFSNSMNTEAFF
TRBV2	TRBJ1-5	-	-	TGTGCCAGCAGTGAGGGGCGTGCCAGCAATCAGCCCCAGCATTTT	CASSEGRASNQPQHF
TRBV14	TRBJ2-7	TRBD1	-	TGTGCCAGCAGCCAAGATTCTTGGCAGGGGGTAAAGTACGAGCAGTACTTC	CASSQDSWQGVKYEQYF
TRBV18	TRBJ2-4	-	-	TGTGCCAGCTCACCTACAGAGGGGGAGAACATTCAGTACTTC	CASSPTEGENIQYF
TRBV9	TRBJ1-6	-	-	TGTGCCAGCAGCGTAGGTCAGGGGAATAATTCACCCCTCCACTTT	CASSVGQGNNSPLHF
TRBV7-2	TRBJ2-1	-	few	TGTGCCAGCAGCCCGAGGAGGCAGGGATCGTTGAATGAGCAGTTCTTC	CASSPRRQGSLNEQFF
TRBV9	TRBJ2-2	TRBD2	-	TGTGCCAGCAGCGGGGGACTAGCGGGTAACACCGGGGAGCTGTTTTTT	CASSGGLAGNTGELFF
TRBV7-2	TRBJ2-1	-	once	TGTGCCAGCAGCTTATTTGGCAACAATGAGCAGTTCTTC	CASSLFGNNEQFF
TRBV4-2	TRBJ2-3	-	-	TGTGCCAGCAGCCAAGAGGGAACCGGCGGGGGCCATACGAGAGGGCAGTATTTT	CASSQEGTGGGHTRGQYF
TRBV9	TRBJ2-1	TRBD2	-	TGTGCCAGCAGCGGCGGAGTAGGACTAGCCGGTGAGCAGTTCTTC	CASSGGVGLAGEQFF
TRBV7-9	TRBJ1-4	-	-	TGTGCCAGCAGCTTAGCTCCCGGGAGGTTGGAAAAACTGTTTTTT	CASSLAPGRLEKLFF
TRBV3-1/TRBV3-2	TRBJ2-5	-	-	TGTGCCAGCAGCCAAGGGCAGCCAGCGTACTTC	CASSQGQPAYF
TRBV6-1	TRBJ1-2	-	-	TGTGCCAGCAGTGAACAGGGAGCTGGCTACACCTTC	CASSEQGAGYTF
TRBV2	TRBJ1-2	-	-	TGTGCCAGCAGTGAACGGGGGGCTGATGGCTACACCTTC	CASSERGADGYTF
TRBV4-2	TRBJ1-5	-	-	TGTGCCAGCAGCCAAGTGGGGCTTAATCAGCCCCAGCATTTT	CASSQVGLNQPQHF
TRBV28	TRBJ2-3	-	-	TGTGCCAGCAGTTTCAGGGAGGTAATGATGACAGATACGCAGTATTTT	CASSFREVMMTDTQYF
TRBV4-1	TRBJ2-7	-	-	TGCGCCAGCAGCCAAGATCTCCCAAGGGCCTACGAGCAGTACTTC	CASSQDLPRAYEQYF
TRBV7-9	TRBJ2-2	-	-	TGTGCCAGCAGCTTAGGATACAGGATGATAACCGGGGAGCTGTTTTTT	CASSLGYRMITGELFF